This T cell receptor beta chain was identified in a study of regulatory and conventional T cells in RAG deficiency. Overall study results and limits: Omenn CD25-high CD127-low cells may be activated cells, not true Tregs. In Omenn syndrome, Treg and Tconv repertoires overlapped >75%.

Repertoires were generated with immunoSEQ multiplex PCR, while TCRdb's copy carries only in-frame clones and drops some. The sample yields tens of thousands of clones, about 95% seen once. Germline CDR1 is MGHRA and CDR2 is YSYEKL. V trimming: 0 bases; J trimming: 2 bases; junction bases outside the gene matches: 6. The CDR3 runs 16 residues. In regard to this clone: The target antigen is unknown.

Genomic DNA came from blood conventional CD4+ T cells gated CD25-low CD127-high. The data were also submitted as part of a second study, on regulatory T cells. This second report adds: The PCR used 52 TRBV and 13 TRBJ primers. Regulatory T cells showed the strongest V-J pair restriction and V/J gene skewing among patient repertoires.

The chain links TRBV4-1 to TRBJ2-7, with 8 bases lining up with TRBD2. Sequencing was carried out using CD25- CD4+ T cells sorted from blood. The source of this sequence is a human donor in good health. The CDR3 sequence: CASSQDPAGAPYEQYF. DNA of the CDR3: TGCGCCAGCAGCCAAGATCCAGCGGGGGCCCCCTACGAGCAGTACTTC.